The text below deals with one TCR beta chain. The CDR3 sequence is 14 residues long. Trimming took off 4 bases at V and 6 bases at J, with 15 bases between the two ends. The germline gives CDR1 GTSNPN, CDR2 SVGIG (reference sequence). TCRdb's copy holds only in-frame clones and misses some; the assay was immunoSEQ multiplex PCR. The sample has approximately 470,000 clones, roughly nine tenths seen once. The data originate from a study of blood T cell repertoires in COVID-19. The sample consisted of PBMCs or T cells enriched from blood (not recorded which). This receptor was identified in a woman under 30 who had recovered from COVID-19. This chain uses TRBV30 with TRBJ2-2; possibly TRBD2 for D (6 bases). In nucleotides, the CDR3 is TGTGCCTGGACCCTGACTAGGGACGCCGGGGAGCTGTTTTTT. Its translation is CAWTLTRDAGELFF.